This T cell receptor beta chain was sequenced during a study of T cell responses to AZD1222 COVID-19 vaccine. Study results and caveats: Following two doses of AZD1222, Spike-specific TCR breadth and depth rose. Spike regions recognized by vaccine-associated CD4 TCRs spanned the protein, led by 160-218 and 743-854. Females outnumbered males among donors, who were mostly white British; clonal diversity was possibly underestimated.

The CDR3 contains 15 residues. With 6 bases clipped from V and 4 bases from J, the junction kept 7 bases outside the gene matches. Per germline, CDR1 SGHTA and CDR2 FQGTGA. Assay used: immunoSEQ multiplex PCR; TCRdb lists only in-frame clones, some missing. This sample carries under 200,000 clones, under 95% of them seen once, and the ten largest clones take roughly 4.5%. Concerning this clone: Antigen specificity is unknown.

The J gene is TRBJ2-3, the V gene TRBV7-3; TRBD2 matches 10 bases. The receptor was derived from an adult in good health. The sequences come from peripheral blood, collected on day 0 of MenACWY control vaccination. This CDR3 reads CASSSGTSVADTQYF. The DNA of the CDR3 is TGTGCCAGCAGTTCCGGGACTAGCGTTGCAGATACGCAGTATTTT.